This entry lists 2 T cell receptor beta chains sequenced from one sample in a study of T cells after posttransplantation cyclophosphamide. The method was immunoSEQ multiplex PCR; TCRdb's version includes in-frame clones alone and lacks a portion of them. There are 45,000 to 65,000 clones in the sample; 90% to 95% occur only once, and 2.9% lies in the top ten. Sample: PBMCs. Source of these receptors: a woman in her twenties or thirties in good health and a related stem cell transplant donor.

The V call is TRBV12-5, the J call TRBJ2-7; tentatively, D is TRBD2 (6 bases). The ends were cut back, 1 base at V and 5 bases at J, with 12 bases in the middle. CDR1 and CDR2 from the germline V gene are LGHNT and FRNRAP. This CDR3 region has 14 residues. Here the CDR3 reads CASGLEAGSHEQYF. In DNA form, the CDR3 reads TGTGCTAGTGGTTTGGAGGCCGGGAGCCACGAGCAGTACTTC. The full variable domain, its missing parts supplied by reference TRBV12-5 and TRBJ2-7, is DARVTQTPRHKVTEMGQEVTMRCQPILGHNTVFWYRQTMMQGLELLAYFRNRAPLDDSGMPKDRFSAEMPDATLATLKIQPSEPRDSAVYFCASGLEAGSHEQYFGPGTRLTVT.

The chain carries TRBV5-5 and TRBJ1-1; 11 bases align to TRBD1. Trimming cost V 4 bases and J 5 bases; bases outside gene matches: 7. This CDR3 contains 15 residues. Germline lookup yields CDR1 SGHKS and CDR2 YYEKEE (reference sequence). CDR3 loop: CASSRTGGPWTEAFF. The DNA of the CDR3 is TGTGCCAGCAGCCGGACAGGGGGCCCGTGGACTGAAGCTTTCTTT.